The 26 T cell receptor beta chains below come from one sample, sequenced in a study of T cell responses to AZD1222 COVID-19 vaccine. Sequencing used immunoSEQ multiplex PCR; TCRdb keeps in-frame clones, though not all of them. The sample lists about 94,000 clones; roughly 85% were seen once. The specimen comprised peripheral blood, sampled 28 days after the second AZD1222 dose. The receptor set was obtained from an adult who received the AZD1222 COVID-19 vaccine.

This rearrangement joins TRBV19 to TRBJ1-3; 11 bases fit TRBD1. Germline CDR1 reads LNHDA; CDR2 reads SQIVND (reference sequence). J lost 2 bases, V lost 10 bases, and 4 bases had no gene match. The CDR3 extends over 14 amino acids. CDR3 nucleotides: TGTGCCACAGGACAGGGGGCGACTGGAAACACCATATATTTT. It codes for CATGQGATGNTIYF.

The J gene is TRBJ2-1, the V gene TRBV7-3; 11 bases match TRBD2. CDR1 and CDR2 from the germline V gene are SGHTA and FQGTGA. The V gene end was trimmed by 5 bases and the J gene end by 4 bases; junction bases not matched to a gene: 7. CDR3 length: 16 residues. CDR3: CASSPALAGGYNEQFF. In DNA, the CDR3 is TGTGCCAGCAGCCCTGCCTTAGCGGGAGGGTACAATGAGCAGTTCTTC.

The chain links TRBV4-1 to TRBJ2-3; 9 bases fit TRBD2. There are 16 residues in the CDR3. From germline, CDR1 is MGHRA and CDR2 YSYEKL. With V trimmed by 0 bases and J by 2 bases, 3 bases remained unmatched. CDR3 bases: TGCGCCAGCAGCCAAGATAGCGGGGGCCTCACAGATACGCAGTATTTT. Its translation: CASSQDSGGLTDTQYF.

Of note for this clone: The same CDR3 is also encoded by other DNA sequences in this sample. The gene calls are TRBV5-1 and TRBJ1-1; D is uncertain. V was shortened by 0 bases and J by 4 bases, with 13 bases between the two germline ends. The CDR3 has 15 amino acids. The germline V gene has CDR1 SGHRS and CDR2 YFSETQ. The CDR3: CASSLEGPSSTEAFF. The DNA for the CDR3 is TGCGCCAGCAGCTTGGAGGGCCCATCCTCCACTGAAGCTTTCTTT.

The V gene is TRBV18, the J gene TRBJ2-7; a weak D match, TRBD1 (6 bases). V lost 3 bases and J lost 3, with 6 bases in between. This CDR3 comprises 12 residues. CDR1 KGHSH and CDR2 LQKENI come from the germline V gene. CDR3 sequence reads: CASSPDSYEQYF. DNA for the CDR3: TGTGCCAGCTCACCGGACAGCTACGAGCAGTACTTC.

DNA of the CDR3: TGTGCCCTCAACAGGGGGCTGAGCGGGTCTAGCACAGATACGCAGTATTTT. This gives the protein CALNRGLSGSSTDTQYF. The chain is built from TRBV7-9 and TRBJ2-3; TRBD1 matches at 9 bases. The CDR3 covers 17 residues. Germline V lookup: CDR1 SEHNR, CDR2 FQNEAQ (reference sequence). The J segment lost 0 bases and the V segment lost 11 bases, leaving 15 bases of the junction unmatched.

The J gene is TRBJ2-3, the V gene TRBV20-1, with TRBD2 matching over 12 bases. CDR1 is DFQATT and CDR2 is SNEGSKA in the germline V gene (reference sequence). Trimming removed 3 bases from V and 8 bases from J; junction bases left unmatched: 6. This CDR3 has 14 residues. The CDR3 protein is CSASSGTSGSTQYF. Here the CDR3 DNA reads TGCAGTGCTAGTTCCGGGACTAGCGGGTCTACGCAGTATTTT.

The CDR3 region is CASSRTPGQGATDTQYF. DNA for the CDR3: TGCGCCAGCAGCCGGACACCGGGACAGGGTGCCACAGATACGCAGTATTTT. The V and J genes are TRBV4-1 and TRBJ2-3; TRBD1 aligns across 9 bases. Germline CDR1 and CDR2: MGHRA and YSYEKL. The CDR3 consists of 17 residues. The junction had 10 bases not matched to a gene; V was cut back by 4 bases and J by 2 bases.

This clone was seen once. The gene calls are TRBV27 and TRBJ2-7; the D gene could be TRBD1 or TRBD2 (5 bases each). The germline V gene encodes CDR1 MNHEY and CDR2 SMNVEV (reference sequence). This CDR3 has 14 residues. V was pared by 0 bases and J by 7 bases, with 13 bases between. Here the CDR3 DNA reads TGTGCCAGCAGTTTATCAGGACACCCGGGGGAGCAGTACTTC. Protein product: CASSLSGHPGEQYF.

This clone was counted once. The chain has TRBV4-2 and TRBJ1-3, with 7 bases fitting TRBD1. CDR3 length: 15 amino acids. Trimming at V came to 0 bases and at J to 4 bases, leaving 3 bases not matched to a gene. Germline CDR1 LGHNA, CDR2 YNFKEQ. Here the CDR3 reads CASSQDLTGGNTIYF. Written as DNA, the CDR3 is TGTGCCAGCAGCCAAGACCTGACAGGGGGAAACACCATATATTTT.

The V call is TRBV25-1, the J call TRBJ1-1, with TRBD1 matching 9 bases. Germline assignment: CDR1 MGHDK and CDR2 SYGVNS. CDR3 length: 15 amino acids. With 3 bases clipped from V and 3 bases from J, the junction kept 5 bases outside the gene matches. In nucleotides, the CDR3 is TGTGCCAGCAGTGAGACAGGGGGTGAGTACACTGAAGCTTTCTTT. Amino acid sequence: CASSETGGEYTEAFF.

V and J are TRBV7-6 and TRBJ1-3, with 7 bases lining up with TRBD1. Germline V gene lookup returns CDR1 SGHVS and CDR2 FNYEAQ. The CDR3 consists of 18 residues. The V segment lost 1 base and the J segment 1 base; nucleotides outside the gene matches: 10. The CDR3 here is CASSLGGAGGISGNTIYF. CDR3 DNA: TGTGCCAGCAGCTTAGGAGGAGCAGGGGGTATATCTGGAAACACCATATATTTT.

V is TRBV28 and J is TRBJ2-7; tentatively, D is TRBD2 (7 bases). The ends were cut back, 5 bases at V and 7 bases at J, with 12 bases in the middle. Per the germline V gene, CDR1 is MDHEN and CDR2 is SYDVKM. The CDR3 sequence is 12 residues long. The CDR3 sequence: CASSLQGGEQYF. The DNA of the CDR3 is TGTGCCAGCAGTCTACAGGGAGGGGAGCAGTACTTC.

The V call is TRBV1, the J call TRBJ2-1; TRBD2, as called in the table, went unchecked against the DNA. TRBV1 is given as a pseudogene. The CDR3 sequence is 16 residues long. CDR3 amino acids: CTSSPRGREEGNEQFF. The CDR3 nucleotides are TGCACCAGCAGCCCCCGCGGGAGAGAAGAGGGCAATGAGCAGTTCTTC.

This sequence joins TRBV6-5 and TRBJ2-7; possible D gene TRBD1, 5 bases. Germline CDR1 reads MNHEY; CDR2 reads SVGAGI. The CDR3 has 14 amino acids. V gave up 4 bases and J gave up 4 bases, with 14 bases separating them. The CDR3 spells CASSFLDSQYEQYF. Written as DNA, the CDR3 is TGTGCCAGCAGTTTCCTCGACAGCCAGTACGAGCAGTACTTC.

The J gene is TRBJ2-2, the V gene TRBV2; D uncertain. Germline CDR1 reads SNHLY; CDR2 reads FYNNEI. The V end was cut by 7 bases, the J end by 5 bases, with 8 bases between. CDR3 size: 12 residues. CDR3: CASMIGTGELFF. For the CDR3, the DNA is TGTGCCAGCATGATTGGGACCGGGGAGCTGTTTTTT. Drawing the rest from reference TRBV2 and TRBJ2-2, the complete variable domain is EPEVTQTPSHQVTQMGQEVILRCVPISNHLYFYWYRQILGQKVEFLVSFYNNEISEKSEIFDDQFSVERPDGSNFTLKIRSTKLEDSAMYFCASMIGTGELFFGEGSRLTVL.

The chain couples TRBV7-3 to TRBJ2-5; 7 bases are a match to TRBD2. Germline V gene lookup returns CDR1 SGHTA and CDR2 FQGTGA. This CDR3 is built from 16 residues. V lost 3 bases, J lost 2 bases, and 9 bases stayed unmatched. As DNA, the CDR3 is TGTGCCAGCAGCTTTGGGACGGGGGGTTCACAAGAGACCCAGTACTTC. Translating it yields CASSFGTGGSQETQYF.

V usage is TRBV28 and J usage is TRBJ2-7; D is possibly TRBD2 (5 bases). The CDR3 spans 12 residues. The germline gives CDR1 MDHEN, CDR2 SYDVKM. Trimming took off 7 bases at V and 2 bases at J, with 9 bases between the two ends. CDR3 coding DNA: TGTGCCAGCAAGCGGACCCCCTACGAGCAGTACTTC. As protein: CASKRTPYEQYF.

The J gene is TRBJ2-3, the V gene TRBV7-6, with 8 bases identical to TRBD2. With 4 bases clipped from V and 2 bases from J, the junction kept 5 bases outside the gene matches. This CDR3 comprises 15 residues. Per the germline V gene, CDR1 is SGHVS and CDR2 is FNYEAQ. This CDR3 is CASSSTSGLTDTQYF. Written as DNA, the CDR3 is TGTGCCAGCAGCTCCACTAGCGGCCTCACAGATACGCAGTATTTT.

V and J are TRBV2 and TRBJ2-7; D not resolved. The CDR3 runs 14 residues. The V gene lost 3 bases and the J gene lost 6 bases, with 15 bases spanning the gap. Germline values: CDR1 SNHLY, CDR2 FYNNEI. The DNA of the CDR3 is TGTGCCAGCAGTGATCGGGCAGGTGTGGGCGAGCAGTACTTC. This gives the protein CASSDRAGVGEQYF.

This chain links TRBV7-9 with TRBJ1-2; weak D call: TRBD1 (5 bases). The CDR3 sequence is 15 residues long. Germline values: CDR1 SEHNR, CDR2 FQNEAQ (reference sequence). V lost 7 bases and J 1 base, leaving 16 bases between the germline ends. DNA for the CDR3: TGTGCCAGCACCTCCCCCCGGGACCTTAACTATGGCTACACCTTC. Translation: CASTSPRDLNYGYTF.

The chain combines TRBV5-1 with TRBJ2-1; TRBD2 agrees at 12 bases. Germline CDR1 and CDR2: SGHRS and YFSETQ. The CDR3 spans 18 residues. V was pared by 2 bases and J by 4 bases, with 10 bases of the junction left unmatched. The CDR3 nucleotides read TGCGCCAGCAGCTTAAAAAGACTAGCGGGGGTGGTATACAATGAGCAGTTCTTC. Its protein product is CASSLKRLAGVVYNEQFF.

The chain employs TRBV7-9 and TRBJ2-3; 10 positions match TRBD2. Per the germline V gene, CDR1 is SEHNR and CDR2 is FQNEAQ (reference sequence). With V trimmed by 5 bases and J by 8 bases, 10 bases remained unmatched. The CDR3 runs to 15 residues. CDR3 bases: TGTGCCAGCAGCCCTCTAGCGGGAGTTGGTAGTACGCAGTATTTT. Its protein is CASSPLAGVGSTQYF.

The CDR3 sequence is CASSLGGSSYNEQFF. In DNA, the CDR3 is TGTGCCAGCAGCTTGGGAGGTTCCTCCTACAATGAGCAGTTCTTC. The J gene is TRBJ2-1, the V gene TRBV5-5; D unclear. The CDR3 is 15 residues long. The ends were cut back, 0 bases at V and 0 bases at J, with 7 bases in the middle. The germline V gene has CDR1 SGHKS and CDR2 YYEKEE (reference sequence).

The V call is TRBV28, the J call TRBJ2-1, with D perhaps matching TRBD1 (5 bases). CDR1 and CDR2 from the germline V gene are MDHEN and SYDVKM. CDR3 length equals 17 residues. The V end was cut by 7 bases, the J end by 0 bases, with 19 bases between. The DNA of the CDR3 is TGTGCCAGCACCGCATACGCAGGGTCCAGCTCCTACAATGAGCAGTTCTTC. Protein sequence: CASTAYAGSSSYNEQFF.

The rearrangement uses TRBV27 and TRBJ1-1; the D gene is possibly TRBD1 (6 bases). This CDR3 is built from 15 residues. Germline V gene sequence: CDR1 MNHEY, CDR2 SMNVEV (reference sequence). V was cut by 5 bases and J by 4 bases, with 17 bases left in between. The CDR3, as DNA: TGTGCCAGCAGTCCTTTACAGGGAAGGGGCACTGAAGCTTTCTTT. It codes for CASSPLQGRGTEAFF.